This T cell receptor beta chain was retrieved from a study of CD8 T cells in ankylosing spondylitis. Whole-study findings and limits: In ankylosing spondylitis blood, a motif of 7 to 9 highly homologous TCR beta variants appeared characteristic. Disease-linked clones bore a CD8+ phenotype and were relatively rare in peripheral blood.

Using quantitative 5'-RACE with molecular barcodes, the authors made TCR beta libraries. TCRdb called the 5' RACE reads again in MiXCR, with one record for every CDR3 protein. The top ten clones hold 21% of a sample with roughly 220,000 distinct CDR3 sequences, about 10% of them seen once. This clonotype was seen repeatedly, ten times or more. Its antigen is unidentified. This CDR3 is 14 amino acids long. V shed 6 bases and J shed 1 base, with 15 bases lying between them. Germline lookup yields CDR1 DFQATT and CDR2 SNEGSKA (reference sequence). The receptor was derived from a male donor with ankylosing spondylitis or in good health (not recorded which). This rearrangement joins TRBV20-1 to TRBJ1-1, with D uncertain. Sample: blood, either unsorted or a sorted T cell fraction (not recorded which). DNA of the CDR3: TGCAGTGCCCGACCCCCAACACCGAACACTGAAGCTTTCTTT. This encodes CSARPPTPNTEAFF.